This paragraph reports one T cell receptor (beta chain). The CDR3 has 14 amino acids. Deletions cut 7 bases from V and 2 bases from J, with 17 bases between. The germline V gene has CDR1 SQVTM and CDR2 ANQGSEA. In terms of age and location, participants ranged from roughly 18 to 100 years and lived in about two dozen US areas. Donors were grouped by their self-reported clinical history. Generated by immunoSEQ multiplex PCR, the TCRdb table keeps only in-frame clones and is missing some. The sample has about 130,000 clones; roughly 80% are singletons. The source of the sample is a study of blood T cell repertoires in COVID-19. On the study more broadly: Collection of acute and convalescent COVID-19 samples took place in the United States, Italy and Spain.

Sequencing input: PBMCs or T cells enriched from blood (not recorded which). The J gene is TRBJ2-5, the V gene TRBV29-1; the D gene is possibly TRBD1 (5 bases). The receptor comes from a man aged 50 to 59 who had recovered from COVID-19. CDR3 DNA sequence: TGCAGCGCCCCAGACAGCTTAAAACAAGAGACCCAGTACTTC. Protein product: CSAPDSLKQETQYF.